The rows below give T cell receptor beta chains drawn from one sample of a study of blood T cell repertoires in COVID-19. This table comes from immunoSEQ multiplex PCR, and its TCRdb copy is limited to in-frame clones, with some not included. The table records about 120,000 clones, 75% to 90% of them present only once. The source material was peripheral blood. The receptors come from a human donor in a cohort sampled during active COVID-19. The CDR3 runs from the conserved cysteine through the conserved F or W. Each record gives: clone size, D gene, J gene, CDR3 length, V gene, CDR3 DNA, CDR3 protein. D genes are given only for firm matches. A row's size may be missing; if present it is once, few, many or a size class.

NA	TRBD2	TRBJ2-1	15	TRBV2	TGTGCCAGCAGTGATAGCGGGAGGACCTACAATGAGCAGTTCTTC	CASSDSGRTYNEQFF
NA	NA	TRBJ2-7	16	TRBV27	TGTGCCAGCAGTTTAGGGGCATCGGGACACCTCTACGAGCAGTACTTC	CASSLGASGHLYEQYF
NA	TRBD2	TRBJ2-2	18	TRBV5-1	TGCGCCAGCAACCTTTCCGGGACTAGCGGGCTGAACACCGGGGAGCTGTTTTTT	CASNLSGTSGLNTGELFF
NA	NA	TRBJ2-3	13	TRBV12-3/TRBV12-4	TGTGCCAGCACCCGGGATTTCACAGATACGCAGTATTTT	CASTRDFTDTQYF
NA	NA	TRBJ1-5	16	TRBV5-8	TGTGCCAGCAGCCCGTTCAGGGGAGGGAGCAATCAGCCCCAGCATTTT	CASSPFRGGSNQPQHF
NA	TRBD2	TRBJ2-7	15	TRBV7-2	TGTGCCAGCAGCTTGGGACTAGCGGGATTATACGAGCAGTACTTC	CASSLGLAGLYEQYF
NA	TRBD2	TRBJ2-7	16	TRBV5-1	TGCGCCAGCAGCTTGCCCCTAGCGGGAGTGGGGTACGAGCAGTACTTC	CASSLPLAGVGYEQYF
NA	NA	TRBJ1-1	13	TRBV12-3/TRBV12-4	TGTGCCAGCAGTTTAACGGGGGAAACTGAAGCTTTCTTT	CASSLTGETEAFF
NA	NA	TRBJ2-7	14	TRBV18	TGTGCCAGCTCACCAGTAGGACGGGGCTACGAGCAGTACTTC	CASSPVGRGYEQYF
NA	TRBD2	TRBJ2-7	11	TRBV20-1	TGCACGCTAGCGGACTCCTACGAGCAGTACTTC	CTLADSYEQYF
NA	TRBD1	TRBJ2-7	13	TRBV27	TGTGCCAGCAGAAGACAGGGCAGCTACGAGCAGTACTTC	CASRRQGSYEQYF
NA	TRBD1	TRBJ2-5	13	TRBV2	TGTGCCAGCAGTCGACAGGGGTGGGAGACCCAGTACTTC	CASSRQGWETQYF
NA	NA	TRBJ2-3	13	TRBV19	TGTGCCAGTCGGTCGGGAGGCACAGATACGCAGTATTTT	CASRSGGTDTQYF
NA	TRBD2	TRBJ2-3	15	TRBV27	TGTGCCAGCAGCCAAGCGGGGGGGCGGGCAGATACGCAGTATTTT	CASSQAGGRADTQYF
NA	TRBD2	TRBJ2-1	16	TRBV19	TGTGCCAGTCAATCTTCGGGGCTCCCGGGGGGCAATGAGCAGTTCTTC	CASQSSGLPGGNEQFF
NA	NA	TRBJ2-1	17	TRBV14	TGTGCCAGCAGCCAAGTGGAGGGGCGCTACGGCGGCAATGAGCAGTTCTTC	CASSQVEGRYGGNEQFF
NA	TRBD2	TRBJ2-5	16	TRBV5-1	TGCGCCAGCAGCTTGGGTGCTAGCGGGGTACAAGAGACCCAGTACTTC	CASSLGASGVQETQYF
NA	NA	TRBJ1-4	15	TRBV12-5	TGTGCTAGTGGTTTGGGCGGGAGTTGGCGTGAAAAACTGTTTTTT	CASGLGGSWREKLFF
NA	NA	TRBJ2-7	11	TRBV12-3/TRBV12-4	TGTGCCAGCACCAGCTCCTACGAGCAGTACTTC	CASTSSYEQYF
NA	TRBD2	TRBJ2-5	16	TRBV5-5	TGTGCCAGCAGCGCCCCGGGACTACCAGGCGCAGAGACCCAGTACTTC	CASSAPGLPGAETQYF
NA	NA	TRBJ1-1	16	TRBV19	TGTGCCAGTAGCTTAAGGACACAAACGCAAAACACTGAAGCTTTCTTT	CASSLRTQTQNTEAFF
few	TRBD1	TRBJ1-2	15	TRBV6-5	TGTGCCAGCAGTTACGGCAGGGGGCGGGGCTATGGCTACACCTTC	CASSYGRGRGYGYTF
NA	TRBD2	TRBJ2-1	15	TRBV28	TGTGCCAGCAGTTTATTGGGGGGGGATTACAATGAGCAGTTCTTC	CASSLLGGDYNEQFF
NA	NA	TRBJ1-1	15	TRBV28	TGTGCCAGCAGTCTTACAGGGACGGTGGCCACTGAAGCTTTCTTT	CASSLTGTVATEAFF
few	NA	TRBJ1-1	14	TRBV15	TGTGCCACCAACGCAGGGGTCACAAGCACTGAAGCTTTCTTT	CATNAGVTSTEAFF
NA	TRBD1	TRBJ2-5	14	TRBV9	TGTGCCAGCAGCGCGACAGGGGAGCAAGAGACCCAGTACTTC	CASSATGEQETQYF